This T cell receptor (beta chain) was recovered during a study of blood T cell repertoires in COVID-19. The germline V gene has CDR1 SEHNR and CDR2 FQNEAQ (reference sequence). This CDR3 has 15 amino acids. The germline V and J ends were trimmed by 4 bases and 5 bases, with 16 bases remaining between them. Sequenced by immunoSEQ multiplex PCR; TCRdb stores in-frame clones only, minus some. The repertoire includes about 130,000 clones, around 81% of them detected once, and about 17% sits in the top ten. Sequencing input: peripheral blood. This clonotype was obtained from a man between 25 and 39 years old with COVID-19, enrolled during active disease. The V gene is TRBV7-9, the J gene TRBJ2-3, with D perhaps TRBD2 (6 bases). This CDR3 is CASSSWTTGGDTQYF. The CDR3 DNA sequence: TGTGCCAGCAGCTCCTGGACGACCGGGGGAGATACGCAGTATTTT.